This T cell receptor beta chain was documented in a study of cytotoxic CD8 clonotypes in ibrutinib-treated CLL. Trimming removed 1 base from V and 4 bases from J, with 12 bases in between. CDR1 and CDR2 from the germline V gene are SGHTA and FQGTGA. This CDR3 is 15 amino acids long. The repertoire was sequenced with immunoSEQ multiplex PCR; TCRdb's copy has only in-frame clones and lacks some. Among some 150,000 clones listed, roughly 80% were seen once. Notes on the study in general: Clonality rose at ibrutinib response and fell back toward baseline at progression. Sampling of sustained-remission and progressing patients occurred at differing times. Once treatment began, public clonotypes, which were uncommon, contracted or stayed stable. Baseline values of clonality outstripped age-matched healthy donors and followed circulating CD8+ T-cell counts.

As to this clone: What it binds is not known.

The specimen was PBMCs, collected after 12 months of ibrutinib treatment. This sequence was found in a human donor with chronic lymphocytic leukemia. The gene calls are TRBV7-3 and TRBJ2-3, with D possibly TRBD2 on 6 matching bases. CDR3 region: CASSLMGGASDTQYF. In DNA form, the CDR3 reads TGTGCCAGCAGCTTAATGGGGGGAGCGTCAGATACGCAGTATTTT.